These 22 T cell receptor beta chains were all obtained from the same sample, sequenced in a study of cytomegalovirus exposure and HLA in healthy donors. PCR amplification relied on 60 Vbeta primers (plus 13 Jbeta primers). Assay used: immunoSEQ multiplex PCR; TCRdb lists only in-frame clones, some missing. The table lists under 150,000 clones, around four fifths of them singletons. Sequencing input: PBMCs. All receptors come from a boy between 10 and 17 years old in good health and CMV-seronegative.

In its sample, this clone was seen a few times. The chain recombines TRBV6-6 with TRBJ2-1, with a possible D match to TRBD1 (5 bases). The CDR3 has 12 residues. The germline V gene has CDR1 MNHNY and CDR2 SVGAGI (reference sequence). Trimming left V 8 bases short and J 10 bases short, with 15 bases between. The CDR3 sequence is CASVWGTSEQFF. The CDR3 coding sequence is TGTGCCAGCGTCTGGGGCACCAGCGAGCAGTTCTTC.

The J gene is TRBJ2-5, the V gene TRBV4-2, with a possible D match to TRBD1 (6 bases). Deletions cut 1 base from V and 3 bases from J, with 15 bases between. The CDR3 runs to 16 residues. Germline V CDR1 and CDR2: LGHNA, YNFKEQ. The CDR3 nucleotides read TGTGCCAGCAGCCAAGGAGGGGGTGGTGGAAAAGAGACCCAGTACTTC. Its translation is CASSQGGGGGKETQYF.

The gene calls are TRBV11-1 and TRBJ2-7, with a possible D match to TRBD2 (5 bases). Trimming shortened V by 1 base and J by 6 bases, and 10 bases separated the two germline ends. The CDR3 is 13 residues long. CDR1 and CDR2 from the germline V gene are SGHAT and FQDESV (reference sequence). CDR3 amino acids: CASSLGSGSEQYF. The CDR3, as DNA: TGTGCCAGCAGCTTAGGGTCGGGGTCCGAGCAGTACTTC.

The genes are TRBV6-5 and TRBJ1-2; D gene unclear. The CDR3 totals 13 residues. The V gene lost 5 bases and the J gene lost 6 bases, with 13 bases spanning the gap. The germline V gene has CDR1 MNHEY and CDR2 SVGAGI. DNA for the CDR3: TGTGCCAGCAGTCAAGAGGCTGTGGATGGCTACACCTTC. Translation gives CASSQEAVDGYTF.

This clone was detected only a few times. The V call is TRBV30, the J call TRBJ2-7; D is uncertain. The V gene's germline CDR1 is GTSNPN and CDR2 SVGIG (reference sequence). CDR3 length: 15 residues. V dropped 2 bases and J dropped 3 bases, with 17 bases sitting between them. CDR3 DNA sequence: TGTGCCTGGAGTCCCTCGCACCTAGTCGGCTACGAGCAGTACTTC. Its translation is CAWSPSHLVGYEQYF.

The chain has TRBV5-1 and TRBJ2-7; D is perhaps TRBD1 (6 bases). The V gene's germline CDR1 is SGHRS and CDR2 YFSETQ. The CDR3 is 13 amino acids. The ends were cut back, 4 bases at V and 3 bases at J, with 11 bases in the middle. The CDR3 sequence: CASSPGHLYEQYF. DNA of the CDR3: TGCGCCAGCAGCCCGGGACACCTCTACGAGCAGTACTTC.

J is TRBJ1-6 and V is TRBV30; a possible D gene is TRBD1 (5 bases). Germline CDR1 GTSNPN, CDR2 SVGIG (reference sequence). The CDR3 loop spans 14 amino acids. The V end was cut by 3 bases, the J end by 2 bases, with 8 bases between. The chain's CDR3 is CAWSAGTYNSPLHF. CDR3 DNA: TGTGCCTGGAGCGCAGGGACCTATAATTCACCCCTCCACTTT.

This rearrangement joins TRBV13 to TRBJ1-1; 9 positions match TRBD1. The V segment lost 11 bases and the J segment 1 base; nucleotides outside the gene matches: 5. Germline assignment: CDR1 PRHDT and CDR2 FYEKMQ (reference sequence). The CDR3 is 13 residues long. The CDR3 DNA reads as TGTGCCGGAACGACAGGGGGGAACACTGAAGCTTTCTTT. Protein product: CAGTTGGNTEAFF.

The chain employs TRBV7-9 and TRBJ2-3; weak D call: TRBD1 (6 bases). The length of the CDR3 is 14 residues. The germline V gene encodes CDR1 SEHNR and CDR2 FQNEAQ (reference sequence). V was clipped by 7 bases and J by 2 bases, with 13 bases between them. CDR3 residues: CASNSGHPTDTQYF. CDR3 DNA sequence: TGTGCCAGCAACTCGGGACACCCCACAGATACGCAGTATTTT.

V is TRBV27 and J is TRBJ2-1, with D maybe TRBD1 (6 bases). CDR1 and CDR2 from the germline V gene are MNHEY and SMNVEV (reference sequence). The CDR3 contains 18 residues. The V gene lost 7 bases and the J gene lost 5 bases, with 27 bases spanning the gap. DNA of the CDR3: TGTGCCAGCATGCCCTTGTGGGGAAGGGGGAGACACCACAATGAGCAGTTCTTC. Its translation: CASMPLWGRGRHHNEQFF.

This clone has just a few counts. The CDR3: CASSRSRESSYNEQFF. The CDR3 DNA reads as TGCGCCAGCAGCCGGAGTCGGGAGAGCTCCTACAATGAGCAGTTCTTC. The chain carries TRBV4-3 and TRBJ2-1; TRBD2 is a possible D gene (6 bases). This CDR3 comprises 16 residues. V was shortened by 4 bases and J by 0 bases, with 13 bases between the two germline ends. Germline lookup yields CDR1 LGHNA and CDR2 YSLEER.

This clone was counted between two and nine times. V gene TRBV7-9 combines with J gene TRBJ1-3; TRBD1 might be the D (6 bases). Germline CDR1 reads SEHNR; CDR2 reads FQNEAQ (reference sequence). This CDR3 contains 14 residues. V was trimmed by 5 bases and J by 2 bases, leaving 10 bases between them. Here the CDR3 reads CASSHTGPGNTIYF. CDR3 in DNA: TGTGCCAGCAGCCATACAGGGCCTGGAAACACCATATATTTT.

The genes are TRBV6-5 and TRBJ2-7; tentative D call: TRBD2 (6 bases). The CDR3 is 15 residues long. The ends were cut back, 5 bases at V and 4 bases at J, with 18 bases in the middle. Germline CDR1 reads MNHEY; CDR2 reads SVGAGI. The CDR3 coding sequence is TGTGCCAGCAGTAAACATCCCGGGACTGGTTACGAGCAGTACTTC. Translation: CASSKHPGTGYEQYF.

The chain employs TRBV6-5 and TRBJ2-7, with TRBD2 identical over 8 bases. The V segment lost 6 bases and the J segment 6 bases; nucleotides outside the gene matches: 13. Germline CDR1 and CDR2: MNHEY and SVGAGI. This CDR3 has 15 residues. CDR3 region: CASSTLGSGIVEQYF. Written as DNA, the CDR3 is TGTGCCAGCAGCACCCTGGGTAGCGGGATCGTCGAGCAGTACTTC.

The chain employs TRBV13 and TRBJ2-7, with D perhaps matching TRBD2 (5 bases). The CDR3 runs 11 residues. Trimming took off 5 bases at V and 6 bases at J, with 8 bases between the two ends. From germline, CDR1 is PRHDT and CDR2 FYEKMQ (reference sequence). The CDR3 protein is CASSLGVEQYF. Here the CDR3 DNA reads TGTGCCAGCAGCCTCGGGGTCGAGCAGTACTTC.

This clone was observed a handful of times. The CDR3, as DNA: TGTGCCTGGAGGGGACAGGGGGCAGATACGCAGTATTTT. It is translated as CAWRGQGADTQYF. The chain combines TRBV30 with TRBJ2-3; 11 bases map to TRBD1. Looked up from germline, CDR1 is GTSNPN and CDR2 is SVGIG (reference sequence). The CDR3 length is 13 residues. V shed 3 bases, J shed 4 bases, and the junction held 0 bases outside the gene matches.

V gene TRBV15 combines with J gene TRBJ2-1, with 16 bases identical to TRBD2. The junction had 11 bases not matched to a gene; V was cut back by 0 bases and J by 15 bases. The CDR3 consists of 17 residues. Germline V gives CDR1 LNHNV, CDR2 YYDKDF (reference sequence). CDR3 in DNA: TGTGCCACCAGCAGAGATCGGGGACTAGCGGGAGGGCCGCCCCCGTTCTTC. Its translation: CATSRDRGLAGGPPPFF.

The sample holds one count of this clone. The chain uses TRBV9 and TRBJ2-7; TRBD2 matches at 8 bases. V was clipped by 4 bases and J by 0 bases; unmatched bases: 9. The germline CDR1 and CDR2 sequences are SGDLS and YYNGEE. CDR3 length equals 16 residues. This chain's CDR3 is CASSPSQGTSSYEQYF. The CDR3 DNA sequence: TGTGCCAGCAGCCCCAGCCAGGGGACTAGCTCCTACGAGCAGTACTTC. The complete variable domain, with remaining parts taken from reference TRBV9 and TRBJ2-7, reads DSGVTQTPKHLITATGQRVTLRCSPRSGDLSVYWYQQSLDQGLQFLIQYYNGEERAKGNILERFSAQQFPDLHSELNLSSLELGDSALYFCASSPSQGTSSYEQYFGPGTRLTVT.

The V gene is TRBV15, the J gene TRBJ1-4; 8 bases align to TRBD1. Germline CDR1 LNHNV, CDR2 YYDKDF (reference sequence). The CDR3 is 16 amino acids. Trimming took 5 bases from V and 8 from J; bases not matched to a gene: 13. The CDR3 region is CATSPGGGTGGEKLFF. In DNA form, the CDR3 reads TGTGCCACCAGCCCAGGGGGTGGGACAGGAGGGGAAAAACTGTTTTTT.

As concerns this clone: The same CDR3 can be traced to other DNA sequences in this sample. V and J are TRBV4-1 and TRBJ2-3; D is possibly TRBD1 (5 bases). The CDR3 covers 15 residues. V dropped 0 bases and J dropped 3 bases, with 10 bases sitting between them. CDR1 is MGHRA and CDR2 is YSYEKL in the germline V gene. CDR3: CASSQEGRGTDTQYF. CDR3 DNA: TGCGCCAGCAGCCAAGAGGGGCGCGGAACAGATACGCAGTATTTT.

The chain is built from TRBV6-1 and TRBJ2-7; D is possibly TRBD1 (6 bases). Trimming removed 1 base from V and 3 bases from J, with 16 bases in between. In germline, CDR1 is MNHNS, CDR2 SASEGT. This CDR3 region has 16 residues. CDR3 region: CASSEVGWGQFYEQYF. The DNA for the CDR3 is TGTGCCAGCAGTGAAGTGGGATGGGGGCAGTTCTACGAGCAGTACTTC.

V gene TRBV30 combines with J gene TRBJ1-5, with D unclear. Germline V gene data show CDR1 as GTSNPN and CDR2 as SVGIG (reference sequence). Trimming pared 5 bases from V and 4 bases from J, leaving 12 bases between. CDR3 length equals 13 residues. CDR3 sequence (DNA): TGTGCCTGGGGGCGGCGGGGAAATCAGCCCCAGCATTTT. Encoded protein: CAWGRRGNQPQHF.